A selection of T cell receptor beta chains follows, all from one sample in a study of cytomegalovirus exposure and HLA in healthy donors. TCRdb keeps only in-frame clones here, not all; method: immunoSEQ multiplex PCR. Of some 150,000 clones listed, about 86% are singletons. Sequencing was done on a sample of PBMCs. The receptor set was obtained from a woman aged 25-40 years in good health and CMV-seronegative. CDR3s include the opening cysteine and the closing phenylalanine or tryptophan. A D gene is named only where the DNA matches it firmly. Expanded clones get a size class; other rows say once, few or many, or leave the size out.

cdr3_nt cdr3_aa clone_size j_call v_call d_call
TGTGCCAGCAGCGTCAGCGGCTCCCTACTGGGCGAGCAGTACTTC CASSVSGSLLGEQYF - TRBJ2-7 TRBV9 -
TGTGCCAGCGGGCCGATAGCGGGGGGAGGCAATGAGCAGTTCTTC CASGPIAGGGNEQFF once TRBJ2-1 TRBV7-8 TRBD2
TGTGCCAGCAGCTTAAGGGGCAGGGGGCACGTAGGTGACGAGCAGTACTTC CASSLRGRGHVGDEQYF once TRBJ2-7 TRBV7-2 TRBD1
TGTGCCAGCAGCTTCGGACAATCTAATGAAAAACTGTTTTTT CASSFGQSNEKLFF - TRBJ1-4 TRBV7-9 -
TGTGCCAGCAGCATCCTGGGAGGCACTGAAGCTTTCTTT CASSILGGTEAFF - TRBJ1-1 TRBV7-3 -
TGTGCCAGCAGCTTGGAAGGGGGCTATGGCTACACCTTC CASSLEGGYGYTF - TRBJ1-2 TRBV5-6 -
TGTGCCAGCAGCCTTGGGACAGGGCGTATAGGTTCACCCCTCCACTTT CASSLGTGRIGSPLHF - TRBJ1-6 TRBV7-8 TRBD1
TGTGCCAGCAGCCGCACAGGGGGCGTACTGAACACTGAAGCTTTCTTT CASSRTGGVLNTEAFF - TRBJ1-1 TRBV7-2 TRBD1
TGTGCCAGCAGCACAAGGTCGGGACAGCAATACAATGAGCAGTTCTTC CASSTRSGQQYNEQFF - TRBJ2-1 TRBV7-9 TRBD1
TGTGCCAGCAGCGTAGTGACTAGCGGGAGTCCGAAAAGCTCCTACAATGAGCAGTTCTTC CASSVVTSGSPKSSYNEQFF - TRBJ2-1 TRBV9 TRBD2
TGTGCCAGCAGTAGACAGGAGACCTCCTACAATGAGCAGTTCTTC CASSRQETSYNEQFF once TRBJ2-1 TRBV6-6 -
TGTGCCAGCAGCCCGGGACTAGCGGACACCGGGGAGCTGTTTTTT CASSPGLADTGELFF - TRBJ2-2 TRBV7-9 TRBD2
TGTGCCAGCAGATCCTTTACAGGGTACTACGAGCAGTACTTC CASRSFTGYYEQYF - TRBJ2-7 TRBV2 -
TGTGTATACCTCGGGGGGGCGAATTACGAGCAGTACTTC CVYLGGANYEQYF - TRBJ2-7 TRBV5-4 TRBD2
TGTGCCAGCAGGGCAGGGGGCGGGCGAACACCCCTCCACTTT CASRAGGGRTPLHF - TRBJ1-6 TRBV2 TRBD1
TGTGCCAGCAGTGCCCCGGGAGTTGGGTACAATGAGCAGTTCTTC CASSAPGVGYNEQFF - TRBJ2-1 TRBV28 -
TGTGCCAGCAGCCCTAGGGTAGCGGACACCGGGGAGCTGTTTTTT CASSPRVADTGELFF - TRBJ2-2 TRBV6-5 -
TGTGCCAGTAGTAGGCTAGCGGCGACAGTCCCCTACAATGAGCAGTTCTTC CASSRLAATVPYNEQFF - TRBJ2-1 TRBV19 TRBD2
TGTGCCAGCAGTGAACGGGAGTCCTATAATTCACCCCTCCACTTT CASSERESYNSPLHF - TRBJ1-6 TRBV2 -
TGCGCCAGCAGCTTGTCATCCCTTGAGGACAGATCCTACAATGAGCAGTTCTTC CASSLSSLEDRSYNEQFF - TRBJ2-1 TRBV5-1 -
TGTGCCAGCAGCCCAAAGGACAGAATCGGCACTGAAGCTTTCTTT CASSPKDRIGTEAFF - TRBJ1-1 TRBV7-9 -
TGTGCCAGTAGCACCACCGCCCAGGGGGACCGGTATTTT CASSTTAQGDRYF - TRBJ2-3 TRBV19 TRBD1
TGTGCCAGCAGGCGGACAGTGCAGAGGGGGTCCCAAAAACTGTTTTTT CASRRTVQRGSQKLFF - TRBJ1-4 TRBV2 -
TGTGCCAGCAGCTTAGAGGAGCTAGCTGACGATGAGCAGTTCTTC CASSLEELADDEQFF - TRBJ2-1 TRBV7-8 -
TGCGCCAGCAGCCGTTTCATGCAGGGAATTGAAGCTTTCTTT CASSRFMQGIEAFF - TRBJ1-1 TRBV23-1 -
TGCGCCAGCAGCCGTACGGTGGATGAGCAGTTCTTC CASSRTVDEQFF - TRBJ2-1 TRBV4-3 -
TGTGCCTGGAGTGTGTCAGGGTTCTTTAGCATTCAGTACTTC CAWSVSGFFSIQYF - TRBJ2-4 TRBV30 -
TGTGCCAGCAGCCGAACCGGGACTAGGGGAAATGAGCAGTTCTTC CASSRTGTRGNEQFF - TRBJ2-1 TRBV27 TRBD2
TGTGCCAGCAGCTTATTGTGCATTAACTACAGGGAATCGGGAGATACGCAGTATTTT CASSLLCINYRESGDTQYF - TRBJ2-3 TRBV7-3 -
TGTGCCAGCAGCGTAGGGGGCCTCTCTGGAAACACCATATATTTT CASSVGGLSGNTIYF - TRBJ1-3 TRBV9 -
TGTGCCAGCAGCTTATACTACAATGAGCAGTTCTTC CASSLYYNEQFF few TRBJ2-1 TRBV7-2 -
TGTGCCAGCCTAGGTGACTACGAGCAGTACTTC CASLGDYEQYF - TRBJ2-7 TRBV6-5 -
TGTGCCAGCAGTGATCGTTGGACAGGGAACACTGAAGCTTTCTTT CASSDRWTGNTEAFF - TRBJ1-1 TRBV2 TRBD1
TGTGCCAGCAGCGTCGAACTAGCGGCTCACAATGAGCAGTTCTTC CASSVELAAHNEQFF - TRBJ2-1 TRBV9 TRBD2
TGTGCCAGCAGTTTATTAGGGACTAGCGGGAGTCATGAGCAGTTCTTC CASSLLGTSGSHEQFF - TRBJ2-1 TRBV28 TRBD2
TGTGCCAGCAGTCGGGGGACTAGCAGGAACACCGGGGAGCTGTTTTTT CASSRGTSRNTGELFF - TRBJ2-2 TRBV11-1 TRBD2
TGCGCCAGCAGGCAGGGGAACACTGAAGCTTTCTTT CASRQGNTEAFF once TRBJ1-1 TRBV4-3 -
TGCGCCAGCAGCTTGGAAGGAGGGGGCGCGGAGACCCAGTACTTC CASSLEGGGAETQYF few TRBJ2-5 TRBV5-1 -
TGTGCCAGCAGCCGGACAGGGGAAGAGACCCAGTACTTC CASSRTGEETQYF - TRBJ2-5 TRBV7-9 TRBD1
TGTGCCAGCAGTGAAGACAGTCGGGGAGCCTACGAGCAGTACTTC CASSEDSRGAYEQYF - TRBJ2-7 TRBV6-1 -
TGTGCCAGTGGACAGGGGGGGGACACCGGGGAGCTGTTTTTT CASGQGGDTGELFF - TRBJ2-2 TRBV19 TRBD1